The source of this TCR beta chain is a study of T cells in Graves' hyperthyroidism and ophthalmopathy. Hyperthyroidism was newly diagnosed in patients aged 18 to 65 (duration under 2 months). This clonotype was detected ten times or more. V lost 0 bases and J lost 5; bases outside the gene matches: 1. Looked up from germline, CDR1 is SGHRS and CDR2 is YFSETQ. The CDR3 contains 14 residues. RNA transcripts were the template for amplifying TCR beta CDR3 regions. The HTBI primer set was used in a first-round RT-PCR of the TCR CDR3. Each CDR3 protein is one row after TCRdb ran MiXCR on the multiplex PCR reads. The sample carries more than 250,000 distinct CDR3 sequences, around 15% recorded once.

The specimen sequenced was blood. This sequence joins TRBV5-1 and TRBJ2-2; TRBD1 agrees at 7 bases. The clonotype comes from a woman between 50 and 59 years old with Graves' hyperthyroidism that later progressed to Graves' ophthalmopathy. The CDR3 spells CASSLGQGTGELFF. The CDR3 DNA follows: TGCGCCAGCAGCTTGGGACAGGGTACCGGGGAGCTGTTTTTT.